Following are 5 T cell receptor beta chains from one sample sequenced in a study of technical replicates of blood from a handful of donors. Profiled with immunoSEQ multiplex PCR; TCRdb holds only in-frame clones, not every one. Of tens of thousands of clones in the sample, 75% to 90% are singletons; the top ten hold around 4.6%. The material sequenced was PBMCs. The source is a human donor in good health. Some clones in this sample may be carry-over from other donors' samples.

V gene TRBV5-1 combines with J gene TRBJ2-1; 8 bases align to TRBD1. Germline CDR1 SGHRS, CDR2 YFSETQ. This CDR3 has 13 residues. Losses at the gene ends were 4 bases for V and 10 bases for J; bases not matched to a gene: 7. CDR3 DNA: TGCGCCAGCAGCGACCAGGGGGCAGGGGAGCAGTTCTTC. Protein sequence: CASSDQGAGEQFF.

The chain uses TRBV11-2 and TRBJ2-2; D may be TRBD1 (6 bases). Between the trimmed V and J ends, which lost 5 bases and 5 bases, there was a span of 9 bases. Germline loops: CDR1 SGHAT, CDR2 FQNNGV. The CDR3 has 13 amino acids. The DNA of the CDR3 is TGTGCCAGCAGCAAAACAGGGACCGGGGAGCTGTTTTTT. This codes for CASSKTGTGELFF.

This sequence joins TRBV4-1 and TRBJ2-1; 8 bases fit TRBD2. V shed 4 bases, J shed 9 bases, and the junction held 11 bases outside the gene matches. The length of the CDR3 is 15 residues. In germline, CDR1 is MGHRA, CDR2 YSYEKL. The CDR3 DNA reads TGCGCCAGCAGCCCCCGACTAGCGTCAGGTCCTGAGCAGTTCTTC. Translated: CASSPRLASGPEQFF.

This rearrangement joins TRBV11-2 to TRBJ2-7; TRBD1 matches at 9 bases. Germline assignment: CDR1 SGHAT and CDR2 FQNNGV. The CDR3 is 16 amino acids. The trim removed 4 bases at V and 2 bases at J, leaving 9 bases unmatched. CDR3 protein: CASSSIRQGVAYEQYF. CDR3 DNA sequence: TGTGCCAGCAGCTCCATAAGACAGGGGGTAGCCTACGAGCAGTACTTC.

J is TRBJ1-3 and V is TRBV6-5; D gene ambiguous. CDR1 and CDR2 from the germline V gene are MNHEY and SVGAGI. The CDR3 consists of 13 residues. V lost 10 bases and J lost 4, with 14 bases in between. In DNA, the CDR3 is TGTGCCACACTTAATTCGGGGGGAAACACCATATATTTT. This codes for CATLNSGGNTIYF.